Listed below are T cell receptor beta chains from one sample, sequenced in a study of beta chain features in type 1 diabetes. Profiled with immunoSEQ multiplex PCR; TCRdb holds only in-frame clones, not every one. The data hold 600,000 or so clones, with around 15% observed a single time. Sequencing was performed on naive CD4+ T cells from blood. The receptors were gathered from a man younger than 35 with type 1 diabetes. CDR3s include the opening cysteine and the closing phenylalanine or tryptophan. Fields, in order: J gene, D gene, CDR3 length, clone size, V gene, CDR3 protein, CDR3 DNA. The D gene is left open where the match is weak. Clone size is stated in some rows and not others, as once, few, many or a class when expanded.

TRBJ1-5,.,12,few,TRBV7-2,CASSPPQQPQHF,TGTGCCAGCAGCCCGCCCCAGCAGCCCCAGCATTTT
TRBJ1-6,.,12,.,TRBV28,CASSLVNRALHF,TGTGCCAGCAGTTTAGTTAACAGGGCCCTCCACTTT
TRBJ2-2,.,14,few,TRBV5-1,CASRWLGVSGELFF,TGCGCCAGCAGGTGGTTAGGAGTTTCCGGGGAGCTGTTTTTT
TRBJ1-5,.,13,.,TRBV9,CASSVAGNQPQHF,TGTGCCAGCAGCGTAGCGGGCAATCAGCCCCAGCATTTT
TRBJ2-7,.,15,few,TRBV7-9,CASTKMGGGPYEQYF,TGTGCCAGCACCAAAATGGGCGGGGGCCCCTACGAGCAGTACTTC
TRBJ2-4,.,15,.,TRBV5-1,CASSSGALGKNIQYF,TGCGCCAGCAGCTCAGGGGCTCTTGGCAAAAACATTCAGTACTTC
TRBJ2-6,.,15,.,TRBV14,CASSQEGSGANVLTF,TGTGCCAGCAGTCAAGAGGGGTCTGGGGCCAACGTCCTGACTTTC
TRBJ1-2,.,14,.,TRBV29-1,CSVEERRLVSGYTF,TGCAGCGTTGAAGAGAGGAGGCTCGTCTCTGGCTACACCTTC
TRBJ1-2,TRBD1,18,.,TRBV23-1,CASIVTSGTGAKVGGYTF,TGCGCCAGCATAGTAACTTCCGGGACAGGGGCGAAAGTGGGTGGCTACACCTTC
TRBJ2-5,.,14,few,TRBV25-1,CASSSGGSRATQYF,TGTGCCAGCAGTTCCGGGGGTTCAAGAGCGACCCAGTACTTC
TRBJ1-4,.,12,.,TRBV2,CASRGGDEKLFF,TGTGCCAGCAGGGGGGGTGATGAAAAACTGTTTTTT
TRBJ2-2,.,14,.,TRBV28,CASSFRVRTGELFF,TGTGCCAGCAGTTTCAGGGTTCGCACCGGGGAGCTGTTTTTT
TRBJ2-5,.,14,few,TRBV7-2,CASSLGWYQETQYF,TGTGCCAGCAGCTTGGGCTGGTACCAAGAGACCCAGTACTTC
TRBJ2-6,TRBD1,19,few,TRBV4-2,CASSQPAGGVGSGANVLTF,TGTGCCAGCAGCCAACCTGCAGGGGGAGTTGGATCTGGGGCCAACGTCCTGACTTTC
TRBJ1-1,.,14,few,TRBV5-1,CASSPGASNTEAFF,TGCGCCAGCAGCCCCGGGGCGTCGAACACTGAAGCTTTCTTT
TRBJ2-1,TRBD2,16,few,TRBV11-1,CASSPNPGLAGNEQFF,TGTGCCAGCAGCCCCAACCCCGGACTAGCGGGCAATGAGCAGTTCTTC
TRBJ2-2,TRBD2,16,few,TRBV30,CAWSVNEWGGTGELFF,TGTGCCTGGAGTGTTAATGAATGGGGAGGGACCGGGGAGCTGTTTTTT
TRBJ1-5,.,15,.,TRBV7-2,CASSLATGGNQPQHF,TGTGCCAGCAGCTTAGCAACAGGCGGCAATCAGCCCCAGCATTTT
TRBJ2-7,.,12,few,TRBV6-5,CASRFVGGEQYF,TGTGCCAGCCGTTTCGTTGGGGGAGAGCAGTACTTC
TRBJ2-1,TRBD1,15,few,TRBV5-4,CASTVGTGEYNEQFF,TGTGCCAGCACCGTGGGGACAGGTGAATACAATGAGCAGTTCTTC
TRBJ2-2,.,15,few,TRBV9,CASSVEVGNTGELFF,TGTGCCAGCAGCGTAGAGGTGGGAAACACCGGGGAGCTGTTTTTT
TRBJ2-1,TRBD2,18,.,TRBV10-3,CAISESQLGLAGVGEQFF,TGTGCCATCAGTGAGTCGCAGTTAGGGCTAGCGGGAGTTGGTGAGCAGTTCTTC
TRBJ1-2,.,11,few,TRBV6-6,CASSTLYGYTF,TGTGCCAGCAGCACCCTCTATGGCTACACCTTC
TRBJ2-7,.,11,.,TRBV7-2,CASSIMGEQYF,TGTGCCAGCAGCATAATGGGCGAGCAGTACTTC
TRBJ1-2,.,13,.,TRBV30,CAWNAGPSYGYTF,TGTGCCTGGAACGCAGGACCAAGCTATGGCTACACCTTC
TRBJ2-1,TRBD2,17,.,TRBV13,CASSSPPGTSGREKQFF,TGTGCCAGCAGCTCCCCACCCGGGACTAGCGGGAGGGAGAAGCAGTTCTTC
TRBJ2-5,TRBD2,16,few,TRBV7-8,CASRHNGLAGEETQYF,TGTGCCAGCAGACATAACGGACTAGCGGGGGAAGAGACCCAGTACTTC
TRBJ1-1,.,11,few,TRBV5-1,CASSFGSEAFF,TGCGCCAGCAGCTTTGGTTCTGAAGCTTTCTTT
TRBJ2-6,.,15,few,TRBV5-4,CASSLGRAGANVLTF,TGTGCCAGCAGCTTGGGGAGGGCTGGGGCCAACGTCCTGACTTTC
TRBJ2-5,.,17,few,TRBV9,CASSVGGGWGFQETQYF,TGTGCCAGCAGCGTAGGCGGAGGCTGGGGGTTCCAAGAGACCCAGTACTTC
TRBJ2-3,.,12,few,TRBV14,CASSHLSDTQYF,TGTGCCAGCAGCCACCTGTCGGATACGCAGTATTTT
TRBJ2-1,TRBD1,15,.,TRBV27,CASSLHRGSYNEQFF,TGTGCCAGCAGCTTACACAGGGGGTCCTACAATGAGCAGTTCTTC
TRBJ1-1,.,13,.,TRBV19,CASSMGGGTEAFF,TGTGCCAGTAGTATGGGAGGAGGCACTGAAGCTTTCTTT
TRBJ2-7,.,14,.,TRBV30,CAWSPIGPTYEQYF,TGTGCCTGGAGTCCTATAGGGCCTACCTACGAGCAGTACTTC
TRBJ1-2,.,13,.,TRBV2,CASSGGQNYGYTF,TGTGCCAGCAGTGGGGGTCAGAACTATGGCTACACCTTC
TRBJ2-5,TRBD2,13,.,TRBV7-9,CASRSSGGETQYF,TGTGCCAGCAGATCTAGCGGGGGAGAGACCCAGTACTTC
TRBJ2-1,.,14,few,TRBV11-2,CASSEGGYYNEQFF,TGTGCCAGCTCTGAGGGGGGCTACTACAATGAGCAGTTCTTC
TRBJ2-7,.,13,few,TRBV5-1,CASSSGSSYEQYF,TGCGCCAGCAGCTCCGGGAGCTCCTACGAGCAGTACTTC
TRBJ2-1,.,13,.,TRBV10-3,CAISGGGRNEQFF,TGTGCCATCAGTGGGGGGGGCCGCAATGAGCAGTTCTTC
TRBJ1-5,.,13,.,TRBV29-1,CSVKDRLNQPQHF,TGCAGCGTCAAGGACAGACTAAATCAGCCCCAGCATTTT
TRBJ2-5,.,15,.,TRBV7-2,CASSFAAAVQETQYF,TGTGCCAGCAGTTTCGCAGCTGCTGTTCAAGAGACCCAGTACTTC
TRBJ2-2,TRBD1,20,few,TRBV4-1,CASSSRTVAMRQGSPGELFF,TGCGCCAGCAGCTCTAGAACAGTCGCGATGCGACAGGGGAGCCCCGGGGAGCTGTTTTTT
TRBJ2-7,.,14,.,TRBV7-2,CASSFSMGGYEQYF,TGTGCCAGCAGCTTTTCCATGGGGGGCTACGAGCAGTACTTC
TRBJ2-5,.,13,.,TRBV6-5,CASTDRVGETQYF,TGTGCCAGCACCGACCGCGTTGGAGAGACCCAGTACTTC
TRBJ2-1,.,18,few,TRBV1,CTSSQDMSGRAPRDEQFF,TGCACCAGCAGCCAAGATATGAGCGGGAGGGCCCCCAGGGATGAGCAGTTCTTC
TRBJ1-4,.,14,.,TRBV5-6,CASSLMKPNEKLFF,TGTGCCAGCAGCTTGATGAAACCCAATGAAAAACTGTTTTTT
TRBJ2-7,.,13,.,TRBV7-9,CASSLGGVYEQYF,TGTGCCAGCAGCTTAGGGGGTGTATACGAGCAGTACTTC
TRBJ1-2,.,15,once,TRBV7-9,CASSPPLPVYYGYTF,TGTGCCAGCAGCCCTCCCCTGCCGGTTTACTATGGCTACACCTTC
TRBJ1-4,TRBD1,16,few,TRBV30,CAWSTLHRGRGEKLFF,TGTGCCTGGAGTACACTTCACAGGGGGCGAGGTGAAAAACTGTTTTTT
TRBJ1-2,TRBD1,15,.,TRBV27,CASSPRKGAKYGYTF,TGTGCCAGCAGTCCGCGGAAGGGGGCAAAGTATGGCTACACCTTC
TRBJ2-3,TRBD2,15,.,TRBV9,CASSVTSGMTDTQYF,TGTGCCAGCAGCGTCACTAGCGGGATGACAGATACGCAGTATTTT
TRBJ2-3,.,11,.,TRBV5-6,CASSLGDTQYF,TGTGCCAGCAGCTTGGGGGATACGCAGTATTTT
TRBJ2-7,.,14,few,TRBV10-1,CASSEGGTTYAQYF,TGCGCCAGCAGTGAGGGAGGGACCACCTACGCGCAGTACTTC